This T cell receptor (beta chain) was obtained from a study of cytomegalovirus exposure and HLA in healthy donors. The PCR employed 60 Vbeta primers together with 13 Jbeta primers. Assay used: immunoSEQ multiplex PCR; TCRdb lists only in-frame clones, some missing. This sample has some 160,000 clones, with over 75% found just once. Germline CDR1 reads MDHEN; CDR2 reads SYDVKM. The CDR3 length is 16 residues. The germline V and J ends were trimmed by 3 bases and 1 base, with 16 bases remaining between them. The chain joins TRBV28 to TRBJ2-7; D is possibly TRBD2 (5 bases). The sample taken for sequencing was PBMCs. This TCR derives from a man between 60 and 75 years old in good health and CMV-seronegative. The CDR3 reads CASSLADFRKSYEQYF. The CDR3 nucleotides are TGTGCCAGCAGTTTGGCGGACTTTAGAAAGTCCTACGAGCAGTACTTC.